These 18 T cell receptor beta chains came from one sample sequenced in a study of cytomegalovirus exposure and HLA in healthy donors. PCR used 60 Vbeta primers and 13 Jbeta primers. The protocol was immunoSEQ multiplex PCR, while the TCRdb copy is restricted to in-frame clones and leaves out a portion. The table includes more than 200,000 clones, about 75% detected once. The sample was PBMCs. Receptors were obtained from a man aged 18 to 29 in good health and CMV-seronegative.

The rearrangement uses TRBV5-1 and TRBJ2-7, with TRBD1 matching 9 bases. V dropped 7 bases and J dropped 3; count of bases not matched to a gene: 2. The CDR3 loop spans 12 amino acids. CDR1 is SGHRS and CDR2 is YFSETQ in the germline V gene. This CDR3 reads CASAGQGYEQYF. DNA of the CDR3: TGCGCCAGCGCGGGACAGGGCTACGAGCAGTACTTC. Full variable domain (missing parts from reference TRBV5-1 and TRBJ2-7): KAGVTQTPRYLIKTRGQQVTLSCSPISGHRSVSWYQQTPGQGLQFLFEYFSETQRNKGNFPGRFSGRQFSNSRSEMNVSTLELGDSALYLCASAGQGYEQYFGPGTRLTVT.

As concerns this clone: In the same sample, other DNA sequences code for this CDR3. The chain links TRBV2 to TRBJ1-2, with 7 bases aligning to TRBD1. Germline CDR1 reads SNHLY; CDR2 reads FYNNEI. J gave up 5 bases and V 4 bases, and 7 bases lay outside the gene matches. The CDR3 consists of 14 residues. CDR3 sequence reads: CASSAGTGDYGYTF. In DNA, the CDR3 is TGTGCCAGCAGTGCGGGCACAGGGGATTATGGCTACACCTTC. Full variable domain (remainder filled in from reference TRBV2 and TRBJ1-2): EPEVTQTPSHQVTQMGQEVILRCVPISNHLYFYWYRQILGQKVEFLVSFYNNEISEKSEIFDDQFSVERPDGSNFTLKIRSTKLEDSAMYFCASSAGTGDYGYTFGSGTRLTVV.

V usage is TRBV23-1 and J usage is TRBJ1-5, with 9 bases aligning to TRBD1. TRBV23-1 is recorded as an ORF, its role being uncertain. V shed 3 bases, J shed 6 bases, and the junction held 15 bases outside the gene matches. The CDR3 spans 18 residues. The CDR3 region is CASSHPGQGLGFSQPQHF. CDR3 sequence (DNA): TGCGCCAGCAGTCACCCGGGACAGGGTCTCGGATTTAGTCAGCCCCAGCATTTT.

The chain carries TRBV7-9 and TRBJ2-1, with D perhaps matching TRBD1 (5 bases). Germline assignment: CDR1 SEHNR and CDR2 FQNEAQ (reference sequence). The CDR3 has 11 amino acids. Trimming removed 11 bases at V and 9 bases at J, with 14 bases between. CDR3 coding DNA: TGTGCCGAGTACGAAGGGGTTGAGCAGTTCTTC. It specifies CAEYEGVEQFF.

CDR3 sequence (DNA): TGTGCCAGCAGTGAAGGGACAGGGGGCGCGGAGCCCCAGCATTTT. Translated: CASSEGTGGAEPQHF. The rearrangement joins TRBV6-1 to TRBJ1-5; 11 bases agree with TRBD1. The germline V gene has CDR1 MNHNS and CDR2 SASEGT. The CDR3 has 15 amino acids. J gave up 8 bases and V 1 base, and 4 bases lay outside the gene matches.

J is TRBJ1-4 and V is TRBV27; TRBD1 aligns across 7 bases. The CDR3 has 14 residues. J was trimmed by 7 bases and V by 5 bases; bases with no gene match: 7. The germline V gene has CDR1 MNHEY and CDR2 SMNVEV (reference sequence). The CDR3 region is CASSPSGGLEKLFF. In DNA form, the CDR3 reads TGTGCCAGCAGTCCGTCAGGGGGACTTGAAAAACTGTTTTTT.

The V call is TRBV11-2, the J call TRBJ2-5; TRBD2 is a possible D gene (6 bases). CDR3 length equals 16 residues. V was trimmed by 1 base and J by 0 bases, leaving 12 bases between them. Germline assignment: CDR1 SGHAT and CDR2 FQNNGV. The CDR3, as DNA: TGTGCCAGCAGCTTAGTCGGAGGGGCTTACCAAGAGACCCAGTACTTC. Its protein product is CASSLVGGAYQETQYF.

This clone showed up many times. The J gene is TRBJ1-1, the V gene TRBV30; no reliable D call. V lost 3 bases, J lost 4 bases, and 12 bases lay in between. Germline V gene sequence: CDR1 GTSNPN, CDR2 SVGIG (reference sequence). CDR3 length equals 13 residues. The CDR3 spells CAWRLGGVTEAFF. The CDR3, as DNA: TGTGCCTGGAGATTGGGAGGAGTCACTGAAGCTTTCTTT.

The V gene is TRBV7-9, the J gene TRBJ2-5; D perhaps matches TRBD2 (6 bases). The CDR3 is 14 amino acids. V was cut by 8 bases and J by 0 bases, with 13 bases left in between. Germline V gene data show CDR1 as SEHNR and CDR2 as FQNEAQ (reference sequence). The CDR3 coding sequence is TGTGCCAGCGGGTCGGGGGTGTACCAAGAGACCCAGTACTTC. It specifies CASGSGVYQETQYF.

The V gene is TRBV28, the J gene TRBJ2-1; 8 bases agree with TRBD2. CDR3 size: 16 residues. The junction had 3 bases not matched to a gene; V was cut back by 2 bases and J by 0 bases. Per the germline V gene, CDR1 is MDHEN and CDR2 is SYDVKM. CDR3 loop: CASSLSGGFSYNEQFF. For the CDR3, the DNA is TGTGCCAGCAGTTTAAGCGGGGGCTTCTCCTACAATGAGCAGTTCTTC. Full variable domain (rest looked up from reference TRBV28 and TRBJ2-1): DVKVTQSSRYLVKRTGEKVFLECVQDMDHENMFWYRQDPGLGLRLIYFSYDVKMKEKGDIPEGYSVSREKKERFSLILESASTNQTSMYLCASSLSGGFSYNEQFFGPGTRLTVL.

The chain combines TRBV27 with TRBJ1-2; D is possibly TRBD1 (6 bases). There are 15 residues in the CDR3. Trimming took 5 bases from V and 2 from J, leaving 15 bases between them. Germline CDR1 and CDR2: MNHEY and SMNVEV (reference sequence). The CDR3 loop is CASSTQGPTNYGYTF. The CDR3 coding sequence is TGTGCCAGCAGTACACAGGGACCCACGAACTATGGCTACACCTTC.

This chain connects TRBV9 to TRBJ2-2, with D hard to call. V was shortened by 0 bases and J by 3 bases, with 9 bases between the two germline ends. There are 15 residues in the CDR3. Germline assignment: CDR1 SGDLS and CDR2 YYNGEE. The CDR3 reads CASSVGLQDTGELFF. CDR3 nucleotides: TGTGCCAGCAGCGTAGGATTGCAGGACACCGGGGAGCTGTTTTTT.

This clone appeared once. The rearrangement joins TRBV18 to TRBJ2-6, with 7 bases fitting TRBD2. V lost 6 bases and J lost 0; bases outside the gene matches: 5. Per germline, CDR1 KGHSH and CDR2 LQKENI. This CDR3 comprises 16 residues. The CDR3, as DNA: TGTGCCAGCTCTCGGGGGGACGTCTCTGGGGCCAACGTCCTGACTTTC. Encoded protein: CASSRGDVSGANVLTF.

This clone was counted between two and nine times. CDR3 nucleotides: TGTGCCTGGAGTGGGGCCTTCTTCTCTGGGGCCAACGTCCTGACTTTC. It is translated as CAWSGAFFSGANVLTF. The rearrangement uses TRBV30 and TRBJ2-6; no firm D call. Trimming stripped 1 base from V and 0 bases from J, with 10 bases between. The CDR3 runs to 16 residues. The germline V gene has CDR1 GTSNPN and CDR2 SVGIG (reference sequence).

The rearrangement links TRBV6-6 to TRBJ2-3; the match to TRBD1 covers 7 bases. Unmatched junction bases numbered 6, after V lost 5 bases and J lost 1 base. The CDR3 spans 15 residues. Germline V lookup: CDR1 MNHNY, CDR2 SVGAGI (reference sequence). The CDR3: CASSGGQSGTDTQYF. The CDR3 DNA follows: TGTGCCAGCAGTGGGGGACAGTCCGGCACAGATACGCAGTATTTT.

The chain joins TRBV29-1 to TRBJ1-4; no definite D call. The germline V and J ends were trimmed by 3 bases and 3 bases, with 8 bases remaining between them. Germline values: CDR1 SQVTM, CDR2 ANQGSEA. The CDR3 runs to 13 residues. Written as DNA, the CDR3 is TGCAGCGTTGATTCGGGGTCTAATGAAAAACTGTTTTTT. This sequence encodes CSVDSGSNEKLFF.

The V call is TRBV11-2, the J call TRBJ2-5; 8 positions agree with TRBD2. After removal of 5 bases from V and 5 bases from J, the junction contained 10 bases not matched to a gene. Germline values: CDR1 SGHAT, CDR2 FQNNGV. This CDR3 region has 15 residues. This CDR3 reads CASSPQAGAWETQYF. The CDR3 nucleotides are TGTGCCAGCAGCCCCCAAGCGGGGGCCTGGGAGACCCAGTACTTC.

The V call is TRBV11-1, the J call TRBJ2-1; tentatively, D is TRBD1 (6 bases). Germline values: CDR1 SGHAT, CDR2 FQDESV (reference sequence). V was clipped by 5 bases and J by 12 bases, with 14 bases between them. The CDR3 runs 12 residues. The CDR3 reads CASSPQGHRQFF. The CDR3 DNA is TGTGCCAGCAGCCCACAGGGTCATCGGCAGTTCTTC.